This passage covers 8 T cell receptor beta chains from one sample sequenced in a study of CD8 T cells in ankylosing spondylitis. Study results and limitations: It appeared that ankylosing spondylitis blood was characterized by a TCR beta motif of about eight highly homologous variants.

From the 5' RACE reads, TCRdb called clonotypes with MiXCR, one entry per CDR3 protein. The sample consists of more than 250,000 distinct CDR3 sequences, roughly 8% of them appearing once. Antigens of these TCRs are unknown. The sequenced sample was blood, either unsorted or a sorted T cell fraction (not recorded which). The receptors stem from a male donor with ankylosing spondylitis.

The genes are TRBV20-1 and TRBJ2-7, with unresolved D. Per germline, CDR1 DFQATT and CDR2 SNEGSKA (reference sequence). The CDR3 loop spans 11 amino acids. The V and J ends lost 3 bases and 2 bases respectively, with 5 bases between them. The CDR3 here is CSARAPYEQYF. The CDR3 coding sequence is TGCAGTGCTAGGGCCCCCTACGAGCAGTACTTC.

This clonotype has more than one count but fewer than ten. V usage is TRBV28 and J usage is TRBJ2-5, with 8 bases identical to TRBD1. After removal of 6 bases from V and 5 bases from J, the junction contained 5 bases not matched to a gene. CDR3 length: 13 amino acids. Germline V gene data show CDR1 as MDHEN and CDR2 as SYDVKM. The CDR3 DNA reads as TGTGCCAGCAGGGTGACAGGGGTCGAGACCCAGTACTTC. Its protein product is CASRVTGVETQYF.

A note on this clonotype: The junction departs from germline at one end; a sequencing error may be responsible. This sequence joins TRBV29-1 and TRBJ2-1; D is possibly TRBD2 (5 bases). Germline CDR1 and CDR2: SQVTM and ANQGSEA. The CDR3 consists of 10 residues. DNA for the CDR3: TGCAGCGTTGAAGATGTGGGAGTTTCCTTC. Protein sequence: CSVEDVGVSF.

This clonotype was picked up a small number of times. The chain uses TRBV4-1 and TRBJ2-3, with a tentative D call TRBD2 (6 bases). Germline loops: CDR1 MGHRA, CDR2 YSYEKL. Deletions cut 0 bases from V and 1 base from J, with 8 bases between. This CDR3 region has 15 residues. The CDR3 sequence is CASSQEQRGTDTQYF. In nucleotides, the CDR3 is TGCGCCAGCAGCCAAGAACAGCGGGGCACAGATACGCAGTATTTT.

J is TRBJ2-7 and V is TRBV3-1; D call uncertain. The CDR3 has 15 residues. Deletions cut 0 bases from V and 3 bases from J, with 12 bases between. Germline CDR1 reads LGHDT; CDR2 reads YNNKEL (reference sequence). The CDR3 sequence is CASSQEPSVLYEQYF. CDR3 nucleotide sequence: TGTGCCAGCAGCCAAGAGCCCTCGGTCCTCTACGAGCAGTACTTC.

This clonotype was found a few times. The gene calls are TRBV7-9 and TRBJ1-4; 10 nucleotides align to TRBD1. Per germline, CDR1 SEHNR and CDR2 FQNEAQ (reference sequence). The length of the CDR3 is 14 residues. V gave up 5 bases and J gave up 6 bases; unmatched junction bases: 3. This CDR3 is CASSRGQGDEKLFF. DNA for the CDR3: TGTGCCAGCAGCAGAGGACAGGGGGATGAAAAACTGTTTTTT.

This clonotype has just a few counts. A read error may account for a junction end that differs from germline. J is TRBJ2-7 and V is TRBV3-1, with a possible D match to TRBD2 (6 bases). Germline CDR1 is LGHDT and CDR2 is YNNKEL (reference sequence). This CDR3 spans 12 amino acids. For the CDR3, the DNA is TGTGCCAGCAGCCAAGTGGAGGGACGGCGACACTTC. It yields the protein CASSQVEGRRHF.

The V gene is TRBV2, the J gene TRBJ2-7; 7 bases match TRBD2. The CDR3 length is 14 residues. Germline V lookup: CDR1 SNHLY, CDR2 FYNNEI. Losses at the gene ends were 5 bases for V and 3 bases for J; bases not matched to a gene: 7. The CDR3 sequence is CASSSSGRFYEQYF. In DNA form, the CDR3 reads TGTGCCAGCAGTTCTAGCGGACGGTTCTACGAGCAGTACTTC.